These 15 T cell receptor beta chains share one sample of origin, sequenced in a study of T cell responses to AZD1222 COVID-19 vaccine. Data came from immunoSEQ multiplex PCR; TCRdb stores just in-frame clones and leaves some out. The sample consists of about 120,000 clones, 93% of them appearing once. Sequencing used peripheral blood, obtained 28 days after the second AZD1222 dose. The receptors come from an adult who received the AZD1222 COVID-19 vaccine.

The gene calls are TRBV10-3 and TRBJ2-6, with a possible D match to TRBD1 (5 bases). CDR3 length equals 16 residues. V was cut by 3 bases and J by 3 bases, with 12 bases left in between. Germline CDR1 is ENHRY and CDR2 is SYGVKD. The CDR3 DNA is TGTGCCATCAGTGACGGATCCGGACATGGGGCCAACGTCCTGACTTTC. Its protein product is CAISDGSGHGANVLTF.

The chain carries TRBV5-1 and TRBJ2-5; no clear D gene. CDR3 length: 15 residues. Per germline, CDR1 SGHRS and CDR2 YFSETQ. The V gene lost 4 bases and the J gene lost 2 bases, with 15 bases spanning the gap. CDR3 nucleotides: TGCGCCAGCAGCCGAACCCTCGGAAATCAAGAGACCCAGTACTTC. Its translation: CASSRTLGNQETQYF.

The V and J genes are TRBV6-5 and TRBJ2-7; 8 bases are shared with TRBD1. With V trimmed by 9 bases and J by 2 bases, 12 bases remained unmatched. Germline assignment: CDR1 MNHEY and CDR2 SVGAGI. This CDR3 spans 15 amino acids. The CDR3 coding sequence is TGTGCCAGTGTACCTGAGACAGGGGTCGCCTACGAGCAGTACTTC. Protein sequence: CASVPETGVAYEQYF.

The rearrangement joins TRBV30 to TRBJ1-4; D is undetermined. This CDR3 has 10 amino acids. Looked up from germline, CDR1 is GTSNPN and CDR2 is SVGIG (reference sequence). V lost 6 bases, J lost 4 bases, and 3 bases lay in between. The CDR3 loop is CACCNEKLFF. CDR3 bases: TGTGCCTGTTGTAATGAAAAACTGTTTTTT.

The J gene is TRBJ1-2, the V gene TRBV4-3; the match to TRBD1 covers 9 bases. This CDR3 spans 15 amino acids. Germline CDR1 reads LGHNA; CDR2 reads YSLEER. After removal of 2 bases from V and 4 bases from J, the junction contained 5 bases not matched to a gene. DNA of the CDR3: TGCGCCAGCAGCCAACCGGGACAGGGCCTCTATGGCTACACCTTC. It encodes CASSQPGQGLYGYTF.

The chain carries TRBV6-6 and TRBJ1-5; D not resolved. The CDR3 consists of 16 residues. Trimming removed 4 bases at V and 8 bases at J, with 21 bases between. CDR1 MNHNY and CDR2 SVGAGI come from the germline V gene (reference sequence). The CDR3: CASSSLFPTATKPQHF. CDR3 in DNA: TGTGCCAGCAGTTCTCTGTTCCCAACTGCGACCAAGCCCCAGCATTTT.

The chain couples TRBV4-1 to TRBJ1-2, with 7 bases fitting TRBD1. V gave up 1 base and J gave up 7 bases; unmatched junction bases: 6. CDR1 MGHRA and CDR2 YSYEKL come from the germline V gene. This CDR3 has 14 residues. The CDR3 here is CASSQAGQRFGYTF. The CDR3 nucleotides are TGCGCCAGCAGCCAAGCGGGACAGAGGTTTGGCTACACCTTC.

The chain joins TRBV5-6 to TRBJ2-5; 7 bases align to TRBD2. Trimming took 4 bases from V and 1 from J; bases not matched to a gene: 13. Germline loops: CDR1 SGHDT, CDR2 YYEEEE. The CDR3 length is 17 residues. Written as DNA, the CDR3 is TGTGCCAGCAGCCTAAGTGGGACTATGACCTTCCAAGAGACCCAGTACTTC. Encoded protein: CASSLSGTMTFQETQYF. The whole variable domain, remainder taken from reference TRBV5-6 and TRBJ2-5, is DAGVTQSPTHLIKTRGQQVTLRCSPKSGHDTVSWYQQALGQGPQFIFQYYEEEERQRGNFPDRFSGHQFPNYSSELNVNALLLGDSALYLCASSLSGTMTFQETQYFGPGTRLLVL.

The sample holds one count of this clone. This chain links TRBV10-3 with TRBJ1-2; D is uncertain. Germline V gives CDR1 ENHRY, CDR2 SYGVKD. V was clipped by 3 bases and J by 6 bases, with 8 bases between them. The CDR3 is 12 amino acids. The CDR3 protein is CAISDLPHGYTF. CDR3 bases: TGTGCCATCAGTGACTTACCGCATGGCTACACCTTC.

The chain combines TRBV12-1 with TRBJ2-2; TRBD2 is the table's D call and was not checked against the DNA. TRBV12-1 represents a pseudogene. This CDR3 has 19 amino acids. The CDR3 loop is CASRLEGTSGTTNTGELFF. The CDR3 DNA reads TGTGCCAGCAGGCTCGAAGGGACTAGCGGGACCACGAACACCGGGGAGCTGTTTTTT.

The rearrangement joins TRBV18 to TRBJ2-7; 8 positions agree with TRBD1. Trimming cost V 3 bases and J 6 bases; bases outside gene matches: 7. The germline V gene encodes CDR1 KGHSH and CDR2 LQKENI. The CDR3 contains 14 residues. The CDR3 region is CASSPETGVGEQYF. DNA for the CDR3: TGTGCCAGCTCACCGGAGACAGGGGTGGGCGAGCAGTACTTC.

This chain links TRBV5-1 with TRBJ1-1, with a weak D call TRBD1 (5 bases). The CDR3 covers 13 residues. The V gene's germline CDR1 is SGHRS and CDR2 YFSETQ. V shed 4 bases and J shed 5 bases, with 12 bases lying between them. The CDR3, as DNA: TGCGCCAGCAGCCAAGACCGACAGACTGAAGCTTTCTTT. Its protein product is CASSQDRQTEAFF.

This chain joins TRBV6-5 and TRBJ1-2, with D possibly matching TRBD1 (5 bases). Germline CDR1 and CDR2: MNHEY and SVGAGI. The CDR3 consists of 14 residues. V lost 5 bases and J lost 5, with 15 bases in between. The CDR3 spells CASSLREGQYGYTF. The DNA for the CDR3 is TGTGCCAGCAGTCTCAGGGAAGGGCAATATGGCTACACCTTC.

This chain joins TRBV29-1 and TRBJ2-1; D ambiguous. The V gene lost 3 bases and the J gene lost 4 bases, with 13 bases spanning the gap. Germline V gives CDR1 SQVTM, CDR2 ANQGSEA. CDR3 length: 14 amino acids. The CDR3 bases are TGCAGCGTTGAGAGTCTGCAGGAGTACAATGAGCAGTTCTTC. Translation: CSVESLQEYNEQFF.

The chain employs TRBV9 and TRBJ1-2, with TRBD1 as a possible D gene (5 bases). The CDR3 sequence is 12 residues long. The germline V gene has CDR1 SGDLS and CDR2 YYNGEE. Trimming pared 0 bases from V and 5 bases from J, leaving 5 bases between. The CDR3: CASSVGGYGYTF. DNA for the CDR3: TGTGCCAGCAGCGTAGGGGGGTATGGCTACACCTTC.